This passage covers 20 T cell receptor beta chains from one sample sequenced in a study of T cells after posttransplantation cyclophosphamide. Cyclophosphamide on days +3 and +4 followed busulfan-fludarabine conditioning and a marrow graft. Repertoires were generated with immunoSEQ multiplex PCR, while TCRdb's copy carries only in-frame clones and drops some. Of approximately 12,000 clones in the sample, 2% to 2.5% were seen once. Sequenced material: PBMCs, taken after allogeneic stem cell transplant with posttransplant cyclophosphamide. These receptors all come from a male patient between 25 and 39 years old who received an allogeneic stem cell transplant from a related donor, was CMV-positive, and had no GVHD. T cells may partly derive from the graft donor.

The V and J genes are TRBV18 and TRBJ2-3, with 12 bases fitting TRBD2. From germline, CDR1 is KGHSH and CDR2 LQKENI. CDR3 length: 20 amino acids. V lost 6 bases, J lost 0 bases, and 16 bases stayed unmatched. The CDR3 region has the DNA TGTGCCAGCTCGCCGACGGTCAGCTCCGGACTAGCGGGGAGCACAGATACGCAGTATTTT. Protein: CASSPTVSSGLAGSTDTQYF. The full variable domain, with the rest looked up from reference TRBV18 and TRBJ2-3, is NAGVMQNPRHLVRRRGQEARLRCSPMKGHSHVYWYRQLPEEGLKFMVYLQKENIIDESGMPKERFSAEFPKEGPSILRIQQVVRGDSAAYFCASSPTVSSGLAGSTDTQYFGPGTRLTVL.

The chain has TRBV27 and TRBJ2-3, with D possibly matching TRBD2 (6 bases). Between the trimmed V and J ends, which lost 5 bases and 5 bases, there was a span of 14 bases. CDR1 and CDR2 (germline): MNHEY, SMNVEV (reference sequence). CDR3 size: 14 residues. The CDR3, as DNA: TGTGCCAGCAGTCCGGGCGGGAACAAAGATACGCAGTATTTT. Translating it yields CASSPGGNKDTQYF.

This clone was seen a handful of times. This rearrangement joins TRBV6-5 to TRBJ2-3; 7 positions agree with TRBD2. The CDR3 consists of 15 residues. V gave up 6 bases and J gave up 2 bases; unmatched junction bases: 8. Germline assignment: CDR1 MNHEY and CDR2 SVGAGI. CDR3 DNA sequence: TGTGCCAGCAGGGGAGGGCGGGGCTCCACAGATACGCAGTATTTT. It is translated as CASRGGRGSTDTQYF.

This clone was seen a handful of times. This CDR3 is CASSTGTEFYEQYF. CDR3 DNA sequence: TGTGCCAGCTCGACCGGGACAGAGTTCTACGAGCAGTACTTC. This chain uses TRBV18 with TRBJ2-7, with TRBD1 matching 7 bases. Germline V CDR1 and CDR2: KGHSH, LQKENI. The CDR3 has 14 amino acids. Losses at the gene ends were 6 bases for V and 3 bases for J; bases not matched to a gene: 8.

This clone was picked up a small number of times. The J gene is TRBJ2-5, the V gene TRBV10-3; D is perhaps TRBD1 (6 bases). V was pared by 3 bases and J by 3 bases, with 11 bases between. The germline gives CDR1 ENHRY, CDR2 SYGVKD. This CDR3 region has 14 residues. CDR3 nucleotides: TGTGCCATCAGTGACCCCTCAGGGGAAGAGACCCAGTACTTC. It translates to CAISDPSGEETQYF.

The J gene is TRBJ2-1, the V gene TRBV5-6; 8 nucleotides line up with TRBD1. CDR3 size: 16 residues. The germline V gene encodes CDR1 SGHDT and CDR2 YYEEEE. V trimming: 3 bases; J trimming: 7 bases; junction bases outside the gene matches: 12. The CDR3 here is CASSWRTGISKNEQFF. The CDR3, as DNA: TGTGCCAGCAGCTGGAGGACAGGGATAAGTAAAAATGAGCAGTTCTTC.

This clone was observed a few times. The rearrangement uses TRBV27 and TRBJ1-4, with D possibly TRBD1 on 5 matching bases. The CDR3 is 13 amino acids. The germline V gene has CDR1 MNHEY and CDR2 SMNVEV (reference sequence). V lost 7 bases and J 7 bases, leaving 13 bases between the germline ends. CDR3 loop: CASTTTRGEKLFF. CDR3 coding DNA: TGTGCCAGCACGACGACAAGGGGTGAAAAACTGTTTTTT.

This clone was seen a handful of times. The chain carries TRBV7-8 and TRBJ1-4; TRBD1 might be the D (6 bases). The CDR3 runs 15 residues. Per the germline V gene, CDR1 is SGHVS and CDR2 is FQNEAQ. V lost 1 base and J lost 0, with 6 bases in between. The CDR3 protein is CASSLGQATNEKLFF. The CDR3 DNA reads TGTGCCAGCAGCTTAGGACAGGCAACTAATGAAAAACTGTTTTTT.

V and J are TRBV5-6 and TRBJ1-6, with D possibly TRBD1 on 6 matching bases. Germline V gives CDR1 SGHDT, CDR2 YYEEEE. V was trimmed by 4 bases and J by 4 bases, leaving 9 bases between them. CDR3 length: 14 amino acids. The CDR3 protein is CASSLGQYNSPLHF. CDR3 DNA sequence: TGTGCCAGCAGCCTTGGACAGTATAATTCACCCCTCCACTTT.

This clone was observed a few times. J is TRBJ2-4 and V is TRBV19; 8 bases are shared with TRBD2. This CDR3 is 16 amino acids long. The V segment lost 4 bases and the J segment 0 bases; nucleotides outside the gene matches: 5. Germline assignment: CDR1 LNHDA and CDR2 SQIVND (reference sequence). The CDR3, as DNA: TGTGCCAGTAGTAGGAGCGGGGGTAGAGCCAAAAACATTCAGTACTTC. It yields the protein CASSRSGGRAKNIQYF.

The chain employs TRBV13 and TRBJ2-5; D gene unclear. Germline V gene sequence: CDR1 PRHDT, CDR2 FYEKMQ (reference sequence). Trimming took 0 bases from V and 2 from J, leaving 13 bases between them. The length of the CDR3 is 16 residues. Written as DNA, the CDR3 is TGTGCCAGCAGCTTAGGCCAGTTTAGCAAACAAGAGACCCAGTACTTC. Encoded protein: CASSLGQFSKQETQYF.

This clone qualifies as medium-sized. The chain employs TRBV10-3 and TRBJ2-3; 11 nucleotides align to TRBD2. The CDR3 covers 17 residues. CDR1 ENHRY and CDR2 SYGVKD come from the germline V gene. Unmatched junction bases numbered 9, after V lost 5 bases and J lost 2 bases. CDR3 amino acids: CAISKTSGLADTDTQYF. CDR3 nucleotide sequence: TGTGCCATCAGTAAAACCTCGGGACTAGCGGACACAGATACGCAGTATTTT.

The rearrangement joins TRBV7-3 to TRBJ2-5; 8 bases agree with TRBD2. CDR3 length: 14 residues. From germline, CDR1 is SGHTA and CDR2 FQGTGA. After removal of 2 bases from V and 5 bases from J, the junction contained 4 bases not matched to a gene. CDR3 DNA sequence: TGTGCCAGCAGCTTAGCGGGAGGCGGGGAGACCCAGTACTTC. This sequence encodes CASSLAGGGETQYF. Full variable domain (missing parts from reference TRBV7-3 and TRBJ2-5): GAGVSQTPSNKVTEKGKYVELRCDPISGHTALYWYRQSLGQGPEFLIYFQGTGAADDSGLPNDRFFAVRPEGSVSTLKIQRTERGDSAVYLCASSLAGGGETQYFGPGTRLLVL.

The chain uses TRBV5-1 and TRBJ2-5, with 11 nucleotides matching TRBD2. The CDR3 is 16 residues long. V lost 4 bases and J lost 2; bases outside the gene matches: 7. Germline-derived CDR1 and CDR2 are SGHRS and YFSETQ. The CDR3 nucleotides are TGCGCCAGCAGCCTAGCGGGAGGCCCCGTACAAGAGACCCAGTACTTC. Translating gives CASSLAGGPVQETQYF.

The chain is built from TRBV6-5 and TRBJ2-6; possibly TRBD1 for D (5 bases). The CDR3 runs 15 residues. Germline CDR1 is MNHEY and CDR2 is SVGAGI. V was shortened by 2 bases and J by 2 bases, with 7 bases between the two germline ends. CDR3 region: CASSYGAAGANVLTF. The DNA of the CDR3 is TGTGCCAGCAGTTACGGGGCCGCTGGGGCCAACGTCCTGACTTTC.

This clone appeared a few times. The chain combines TRBV6-4 with TRBJ1-6, with D possibly matching TRBD1 (5 bases). Germline CDR1 reads MRHNA; CDR2 reads SNTAGT. This CDR3 contains 16 residues. Trimming shortened V by 8 bases and J by 0 bases, and 14 bases separated the two germline ends. In DNA form, the CDR3 reads TGTGCCAGCCGAGACAGAGGTTCCTCCTATAATTCACCCCTCCACTTT. Translated: CASRDRGSSYNSPLHF.

V usage is TRBV18 and J usage is TRBJ2-6, with 11 bases matching TRBD1. J gave up 2 bases and V 3 bases, and 6 bases lay outside the gene matches. Germline CDR1 KGHSH, CDR2 LQKENI. The CDR3 is 18 amino acids. The CDR3, as DNA: TGTGCCAGCTCACCTACCGGGACAGGGGGAGCTGGGGCCAACGTCCTGACTTTC. Amino acid sequence: CASSPTGTGGAGANVLTF.

V usage is TRBV27 and J usage is TRBJ2-1; D perhaps matches TRBD2 (6 bases). Trimming removed 2 bases at V and 10 bases at J, with 6 bases between. CDR3 length: 11 amino acids. Germline CDR1 reads MNHEY; CDR2 reads SMNVEV (reference sequence). The CDR3 coding sequence is TGTGCCAGCAGTTTACGGGGGGAGCAGTTCTTC. The encoded protein is CASSLRGEQFF.

The chain is built from TRBV7-6 and TRBJ2-1; D possibly corresponds to TRBD1 (6 bases). This CDR3 spans 17 amino acids. Germline V gene data show CDR1 as SGHVS and CDR2 as FNYEAQ. Trimming removed 1 base at V and 10 bases at J, with 23 bases between. The CDR3 DNA reads TGTGCCAGCAGCTTAGACGTTTATGGGCGGACGCAGGGGGAGCAGTTCTTC. Its translation is CASSLDVYGRTQGEQFF.

In this sample, this clone turned up a few times. The CDR3 region has the DNA TGTGCCAGCTCCCTTGACTTAACTTCACCCCTCCACTTT. The encoded protein is CASSLDLTSPLHF. The chain recombines TRBV18 with TRBJ1-6; D is unresolved. The CDR3 has 13 amino acids. V shed 6 bases and J shed 9 bases, with 12 bases lying between them. The V gene's germline CDR1 is KGHSH and CDR2 LQKENI.